One sample yielded the 23 T cell receptor beta chains listed below, sequenced in a study of Ad26.COV2.S vaccination and SARS-CoV-2 variants. Treatment: around 19 received Ad26.COV2.S at low or high dose, single or two shots; several received placebo; per-sample allocation not given. The study sampled participants on day 63 after the first vaccine or placebo injection. The repertoire was sequenced with immunoSEQ multiplex PCR; TCRdb's copy has only in-frame clones and lacks some. Of about 680,000 clones in the sample, around 92% were seen once. This specimen consisted of peripheral blood, obtained in a trial of Ad26.COV2.S vaccine versus placebo. Receptors originate from a person between 18 and 59 years old who received the Ad26.COV2.S COVID-19 vaccine or a placebo.

The chain recombines TRBV18 with TRBJ2-3; 7 nucleotides agree with TRBD1. The CDR3 is 14 residues long. Germline CDR1 KGHSH, CDR2 LQKENI. V lost 8 bases and J lost 0; bases outside the gene matches: 5. Here the CDR3 reads CASLGQDSTDTQYF. The CDR3 DNA reads TGTGCCAGCCTCGGACAGGATAGCACAGATACGCAGTATTTT.

V is TRBV5-8 and J is TRBJ2-1; D may be TRBD2 (5 bases). Germline V gene lookup returns CDR1 SGHTS and CDR2 YDEGEE. CDR3 length: 14 residues. The V gene lost 2 bases and the J gene lost 4 bases, with 10 bases spanning the gap. Written as DNA, the CDR3 is TGTGCCAGCAGCTTACTAGAGACTTACAATGAGCAGTTCTTC. Protein product: CASSLLETYNEQFF.

The gene calls are TRBV6-1 and TRBJ2-6; the match to TRBD2 covers 10 bases. Germline CDR1 and CDR2: MNHNS and SASEGT. With 0 bases clipped from V and 0 bases from J, the junction kept 5 bases outside the gene matches. The CDR3 extends over 19 amino acids. As DNA, the CDR3 is TGTGCCAGCAGTGAAGCGCTAGCGGGGGCAAACTCTGGGGCCAACGTCCTGACTTTC. This translates into CASSEALAGANSGANVLTF.

The chain couples TRBV19 to TRBJ2-2, with TRBD1 matching over 7 bases. The CDR3 is 16 amino acids. Germline V CDR1 and CDR2: LNHDA, SQIVND (reference sequence). V gave up 6 bases and J gave up 3 bases; unmatched junction bases: 10. CDR3 sequence reads: CASRWLDRRDTGELFF. The CDR3 DNA reads TGTGCCAGTAGATGGTTGGACAGGCGGGACACCGGGGAGCTGTTTTTT.

The V gene is TRBV11-3, the J gene TRBJ2-7; D is unresolved. There are 16 residues in the CDR3. CDR1 is SGHNT, CDR2 YENEEA, per germline. Trimming removed 3 bases from V and 0 bases from J, with 15 bases in between. This chain's CDR3 is CASSLGGDDASYEQYF. The CDR3 DNA reads TGTGCCAGCAGCTTGGGTGGGGATGACGCCTCCTACGAGCAGTACTTC.

The CDR3 loop is CASLGHLSNQPQHF. CDR3 in DNA: TGTGCCAGCCTCGGACACCTTAGCAATCAGCCCCAGCATTTT. The rearrangement uses TRBV28 and TRBJ1-5, with D maybe TRBD1 (5 bases). Germline V gene data show CDR1 as MDHEN and CDR2 as SYDVKM. This CDR3 comprises 14 residues. Trimming took off 8 bases at V and 0 bases at J, with 11 bases between the two ends.

The rearrangement uses TRBV30 and TRBJ2-7, with 7 bases aligning to TRBD1. This CDR3 is 13 amino acids long. Looked up from germline, CDR1 is GTSNPN and CDR2 is SVGIG (reference sequence). The J segment lost 5 bases and the V segment lost 3 bases, leaving 7 bases of the junction unmatched. The CDR3 nucleotides are TGTGCCTGGAGAAGGACAGGAGGCAACGAGCAGTACTTC. Its protein is CAWRRTGGNEQYF.

The chain couples TRBV11-2 to TRBJ2-6, with TRBD1 matching over 7 bases. This CDR3 contains 16 residues. The germline gives CDR1 SGHAT, CDR2 FQNNGV. Trimming cost V 2 bases and J 2 bases; bases outside gene matches: 3. CDR3 in DNA: TGTGCCAGCAGCTTAAGGGGGACAGCTGGGGCCAACGTCCTGACTTTC. It translates to CASSLRGTAGANVLTF.

This clone was seen repeatedly, ten times or more. The V and J genes are TRBV3-1 (or the pseudogene TRBV3-2) and TRBJ2-3, with 14 bases matching TRBD2. With V trimmed by 4 bases and J by 5 bases, 5 bases remained unmatched. The CDR3 extends over 16 amino acids. Germline CDR1 is LGHDT and CDR2 is YNNKEL (reference sequence). The DNA of the CDR3 is TGTGCCAGCAGCCTCGGGACTAGCGGGAGTGGAGATACGCAGTATTTT. Residues: CASSLGTSGSGDTQYF.

The rearrangement uses TRBV20-1 and TRBJ1-1; 7 nucleotides line up with TRBD1. The V gene end was trimmed by 3 bases and the J gene end by 8 bases; junction bases not matched to a gene: 3. The CDR3 runs to 11 residues. Germline CDR1 reads DFQATT; CDR2 reads SNEGSKA (reference sequence). The CDR3 DNA is TGCAGTGCTAGGGGACAGCGCGAAGCTTTCTTT. Translating gives CSARGQREAFF.

This chain joins TRBV4-3 and TRBJ1-5; D unresolved. CDR1 and CDR2 from the germline V gene are LGHNA and YSLEER. The CDR3 is 15 residues long. V was shortened by 0 bases and J by 7 bases, with 13 bases between the two germline ends. CDR3 bases: TGCGCCAGCAGCCAAGATGTGGGCAGTTACCAGCCCCAGCATTTT. It translates to CASSQDVGSYQPQHF.

The rearrangement uses TRBV7-9 and TRBJ1-5; 9 nucleotides line up with TRBD1. Germline V lookup: CDR1 SEHNR, CDR2 FQNEAQ (reference sequence). J lost 5 bases, V lost 6 bases, and 8 bases had no gene match. This CDR3 has 15 residues. CDR3 nucleotide sequence: TGTGCCAGCAGTCAGCGGGACAGGGACCATCAGCCCCAGCATTTT. It codes for CASSQRDRDHQPQHF.

This clone occurred once. This sequence joins TRBV5-1 and TRBJ2-7; tentatively, D is TRBD1 or TRBD2 (7 bases each). Trimming pared 2 bases from V and 4 bases from J, leaving 16 bases between. The CDR3 has 15 amino acids. Germline-derived CDR1 and CDR2 are SGHRS and YFSETQ. This CDR3 reads CASSLRGGGWYEQYF. CDR3 in DNA: TGCGCCAGCAGCTTACGGGGAGGGGGCTGGTACGAGCAGTACTTC.

V gene TRBV18 combines with J gene TRBJ1-2; D unclear. The CDR3 is 14 residues long. In germline, CDR1 is KGHSH, CDR2 LQKENI. Trimming shortened V by 3 bases and J by 3 bases, and 11 bases separated the two germline ends. CDR3: CASSPNARDYGYTF. DNA for the CDR3: TGTGCCAGCTCACCGAATGCAAGGGACTATGGCTACACCTTC.

This chain links TRBV5-1 with TRBJ2-3, with 7 nucleotides matching TRBD1. Germline CDR1 and CDR2: SGHRS and YFSETQ. V was pared by 5 bases and J by 4 bases, with 7 bases of the junction left unmatched. The CDR3 totals 14 residues. The CDR3 here is CASRGGHSADTQYF. CDR3 DNA: TGCGCCAGCAGAGGGGGCCACAGCGCAGATACGCAGTATTTT.

J is TRBJ1-4 and V is TRBV19, with 9 bases that match TRBD1. The CDR3 is made up of 15 amino acids. Per the germline V gene, CDR1 is LNHDA and CDR2 is SQIVND (reference sequence). V lost 6 bases to trimming and J lost 2 bases; unmatched junction nucleotides: 4. CDR3 in DNA: TGTGCCAGTAGGTACAGGGGGCGGACTAATGAAAAACTGTTTTTT. Translation: CASRYRGRTNEKLFF. Drawing the rest from reference TRBV19 and TRBJ1-4, the complete variable domain is DGGITQSPKYLFRKEGQNVTLSCEQNLNHDAMYWYRQDPGQGLRLIYYSQIVNDFQKGDIAEGYSVSREKKESFPLTVTSAQKNPTAFYLCASRYRGRTNEKLFFGSGTQLSVL.

The J gene is TRBJ1-6, the V gene TRBV3-1 (or the pseudogene TRBV3-2); D is perhaps TRBD1 (5 bases). The CDR3 totals 14 residues. Per the germline V gene, CDR1 is LGHDT and CDR2 is YNNKEL (reference sequence). The germline V and J ends were trimmed by 4 bases and 7 bases, with 11 bases remaining between them. The CDR3 loop is CASSLRDANSPLHF. Written as DNA, the CDR3 is TGTGCCAGCAGCCTCCGGGACGCAAATTCACCCCTCCACTTT.

Written as DNA, the CDR3 is TGTGCCAGCCTGAACACCGGGGAGCTGTTTTTT. It encodes CASLNTGELFF. The chain recombines TRBV18 with TRBJ2-2; D unclear. Trimming removed 8 bases at V and 1 base at J, with 2 bases between. CDR3 length: 11 residues. Germline V gene lookup returns CDR1 KGHSH and CDR2 LQKENI.

The chain combines TRBV7-9 with TRBJ2-5; TRBD2 matches at 11 bases. There are 17 residues in the CDR3. The ends lost 0 bases at V and 2 bases at J; junction bases unmatched: 5. Germline V gene lookup returns CDR1 SEHNR and CDR2 FQNEAQ (reference sequence). The CDR3 nucleotides are TGTGCCAGCAGCTTAGCCCCGGGACTAGCGGATCAAGAGACCCAGTACTTC. The encoded protein is CASSLAPGLADQETQYF. Full variable domain (outside the CDR3, taken from reference TRBV7-9 and TRBJ2-5): DTGVSQNPRHKITKRGQNVTFRCDPISEHNRLYWYRQTLGQGPEFLTYFQNEAQLEKSRLLSDRFSAERPKGSFSTLEIQRTEQGDSAMYLCASSLAPGLADQETQYFGPGTRLLVL.

The chain recombines TRBV18 with TRBJ1-3; D is undetermined. CDR3 length: 13 amino acids. V lost 6 bases and J lost 0, with 6 bases in between. Germline V gives CDR1 KGHSH, CDR2 LQKENI. DNA of the CDR3: TGTGCCAGCTCGACATCCTCTGGAAACACCATATATTTT. Its translation: CASSTSSGNTIYF.

This clone appeared once. This rearrangement joins TRBV11-3 to TRBJ2-3; 7 positions agree with TRBD1. CDR1 SGHNT and CDR2 YENEEA come from the germline V gene. The CDR3 loop spans 15 amino acids. V trimming: 5 bases; J trimming: 5 bases; junction bases outside the gene matches: 10. CDR3 DNA: TGTGCCAGCAGCATCGGGACAGCCTGGGGAGATACGCAGTATTTT. It translates to CASSIGTAWGDTQYF.

CDR3: CASSDPPRAGNTIYF. DNA of the CDR3: TGCGCCAGCAGTGACCCACCCAGGGCTGGAAACACCATATATTTT. V is TRBV10-1 and J is TRBJ1-3, with TRBD1 as a possible D gene (5 bases). This CDR3 contains 15 residues. The V end lost 3 bases, the J end lost 2 bases, and 11 bases lay between the germline ends. The germline CDR1 and CDR2 sequences are WNHNN and SYGVQD (reference sequence).

This sequence joins TRBV18 and TRBJ2-7; TRBD1 is a possible D gene (5 bases). Between the trimmed V and J ends, which lost 4 bases and 3 bases, there was a span of 13 bases. CDR1 and CDR2 (germline): KGHSH, LQKENI. There are 14 residues in the CDR3. Here the CDR3 reads CASSLQGYVYEQYF. CDR3 DNA: TGTGCCAGCTCACTCCAGGGATACGTCTACGAGCAGTACTTC. Based on the CDR3 plus reference TRBV18 and TRBJ2-7, the full variable domain is NAGVMQNPRHLVRRRGQEARLRCSPMKGHSHVYWYRQLPEEGLKFMVYLQKENIIDESGMPKERFSAEFPKEGPSILRIQQVVRGDSAAYFCASSLQGYVYEQYFGPGTRLTVT.